This paragraph reports one T cell receptor (beta chain). The data were taken from a study of CD8+ T cells in alopecia areata. The CDR3 loop spans 14 amino acids. Trimming left V 3 bases short and J 0 bases short, with 7 bases between. CDR1 SGHRS and CDR2 YFSETQ come from the germline V gene. It was cDNA, reverse transcribed from extracted RNA, that served as the sequencing template. TCRdb keeps only in-frame clones here, not all; method: immunoSEQ multiplex PCR. Here the sample spans roughly 100,000 clones, around 59% being singletons. This clonotype was obtained from a human donor in good health. The chain has TRBV5-1 and TRBJ2-1; tentative D call: TRBD1 (6 bases). The specimen was CD4+ T cells sorted from blood. The chain's CDR3 is CASSWDISYNEQFF. Here the CDR3 DNA reads TGCGCCAGCAGCTGGGACATCTCCTACAATGAGCAGTTCTTC.